The clone carrying this T cell receptor (beta chain) showed up just once. V lost 1 base and J lost 0, with 8 bases in between. From germline, CDR1 is SGHRS and CDR2 YFSETQ. CDR3 length: 14 amino acids. The protocol was immunoSEQ multiplex PCR, while the TCRdb copy is restricted to in-frame clones and leaves out a portion. This table has 25,000 to 35,000 clones, approximately 85% appearing once. The data stem from a study of blood T cell repertoires in COVID-19. On the study more broadly: The United States, Italy and Spain supplied acute and convalescent COVID-19 samples. In each case, the material was cDNA or gDNA derived from T cells, B-cell-depleted T cells, or PBMCs.

The rearrangement links TRBV5-1 to TRBJ2-7, with no clear D. The source material was peripheral blood. The receptor was isolated from a human donor in a cohort sampled during active COVID-19. The CDR3 loop is CASSLLAFSYEQYF. DNA of the CDR3: TGCGCCAGCAGCTTGCTGGCCTTCTCCTACGAGCAGTACTTC. The full variable domain, with the rest looked up from reference TRBV5-1 and TRBJ2-7, is KAGVTQTPRYLIKTRGQQVTLSCSPISGHRSVSWYQQTPGQGLQFLFEYFSETQRNKGNFPGRFSGRQFSNSRSEMNVSTLELGDSALYLCASSLLAFSYEQYFGPGTRLTVT.